This T cell receptor (beta chain) was profiled in a study of blood T cell repertoires in COVID-19. The overall study: The samples span acute and convalescent COVID-19 from the United States, Italy and Spain. The analysed material was cDNA or gDNA that came from T cells, B-cell-depleted T cells, or PBMCs.

Study processing details: Nucleated cell counts were estimated from reference gene primer amplification. Sequencing was performed with immunoSEQ multiplex PCR; in TCRdb, only in-frame clones are kept and a portion is missing. That table furnishes V, J and clone size, whereas the DNA furnished D and trimming. In the table there are tens of thousands of clones, 75% to 85% of which are singletons. The J segment lost 2 bases and the V segment lost 0 bases, leaving 5 bases of the junction unmatched. Germline V lookup: CDR1 SGHTA, CDR2 FQGNSA. The CDR3 has 16 residues. This chain uses TRBV7-2 with TRBJ2-5; 8 bases fit TRBD2. The sequence came from a woman aged 80 or over with acute or convalescent COVID-19. The sample consisted of peripheral blood. This CDR3 is CASSLATTSGQETQYF. The CDR3 DNA reads TGTGCCAGCAGCTTAGCGACAACTAGCGGACAAGAGACCCAGTACTTC. The full variable domain, its missing parts supplied by reference TRBV7-2 and TRBJ2-5, is GAGVSQSPSNKVTEKGKDVELRCDPISGHTALYWYRQSLGQGLEFLIYFQGNSAPDKSGLPSDRFSAERTGGSVSTLTIQRTQQEDSAVYLCASSLATTSGQETQYFGPGTRLLVL.